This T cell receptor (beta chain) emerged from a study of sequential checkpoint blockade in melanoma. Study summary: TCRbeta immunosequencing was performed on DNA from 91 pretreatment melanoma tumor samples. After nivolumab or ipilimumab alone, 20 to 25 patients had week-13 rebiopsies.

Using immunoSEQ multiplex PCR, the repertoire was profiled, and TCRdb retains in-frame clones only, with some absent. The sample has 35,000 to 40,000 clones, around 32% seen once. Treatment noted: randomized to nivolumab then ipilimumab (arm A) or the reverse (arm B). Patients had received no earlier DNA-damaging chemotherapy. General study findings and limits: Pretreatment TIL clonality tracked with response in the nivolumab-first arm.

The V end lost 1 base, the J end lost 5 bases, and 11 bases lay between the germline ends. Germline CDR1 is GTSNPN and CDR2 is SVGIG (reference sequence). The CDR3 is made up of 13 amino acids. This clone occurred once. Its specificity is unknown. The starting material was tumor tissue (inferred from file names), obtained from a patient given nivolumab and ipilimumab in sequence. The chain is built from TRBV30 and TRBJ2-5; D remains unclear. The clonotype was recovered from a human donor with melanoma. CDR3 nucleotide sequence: TGTGCCTGGAGTGCGTGGCCCGAGGAGACCCAGTACTTC. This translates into CAWSAWPEETQYF.